The 16 T cell receptor beta chains reported below all come from one sample, sequenced in a study of blood T cell repertoires in COVID-19. Measured with immunoSEQ multiplex PCR; TCRdb has only the in-frame clones, and not every one. This sample yields approximately 110,000 clones, of which roughly 92% are seen a single time; approximately 2% belongs to the top ten. Sequenced material: peripheral blood. These receptors all stem from a man between 45 and 60 years old with COVID-19, enrolled during active disease.

The chain recombines TRBV7-8 with TRBJ2-7, with a tentative D call TRBD2 (5 bases). CDR3 length: 16 amino acids. Trimming removed 0 bases from V and 1 base from J, with 13 bases in between. Germline-derived CDR1 and CDR2 are SGHVS and FQNEAQ. The CDR3 loop is CASSLAAGGTSYEQYV. The CDR3, as DNA: TGTGCCAGCAGCTTAGCAGCCGGAGGTACGTCCTACGAGCAGTACGTC.

This clone was counted a single time. The chain has TRBV11-2 and TRBJ1-6; 7 bases match TRBD1. J gave up 5 bases and V 5 bases, and 3 bases lay outside the gene matches. Looked up from germline, CDR1 is SGHAT and CDR2 is FQNNGV. This CDR3 region has 14 residues. Written as DNA, the CDR3 is TGTGCCAGCAGCCGGACAGGAGATAATTCACCCCTCCACTTT. Encoded protein: CASSRTGDNSPLHF.

The table lists this clone with a count of one. V and J are TRBV2 and TRBJ2-7; 7 bases map to TRBD2. V was clipped by 11 bases and J by 2 bases; unmatched bases: 6. Germline CDR1 is SNHLY and CDR2 is FYNNEI. CDR3 length equals 12 residues. In DNA, the CDR3 is TGTGCCGCGTCCCTAGCGGCCTACGAGCAGTACTTC. This gives the protein CAASLAAYEQYF.

The J gene is TRBJ2-1, the V gene TRBV7-2, with 9 positions matching TRBD2. Trimming took 3 bases from V and 9 from J; bases not matched to a gene: 9. The germline V gene has CDR1 SGHTA and CDR2 FQGNSA. There are 15 residues in the CDR3. CDR3 region: CASSLQAGGGTEQFF. The CDR3 bases are TGTGCCAGCAGCTTGCAAGCGGGAGGAGGTACTGAGCAGTTCTTC.

The J gene is TRBJ2-3, the V gene TRBV30; TRBD2 aligns across 7 bases. Trimming took 4 bases from V and 4 from J; bases not matched to a gene: 14. This CDR3 comprises 16 residues. Germline values: CDR1 GTSNPN, CDR2 SVGIG (reference sequence). The CDR3 nucleotides are TGTGCCTGGAATGGGGTTGCGGGAGTAATGGCAGATACGCAGTATTTT. It is translated as CAWNGVAGVMADTQYF.

V is TRBV10-2 and J is TRBJ2-7; 9 bases match TRBD2. V lost 4 bases, J lost 3 bases, and 1 base stayed unmatched. Germline lookup yields CDR1 WSHSY and CDR2 SAAADI. There are 13 residues in the CDR3. As DNA, the CDR3 is TGCGCCAGCAGTGTACTAGCGGGCTACGAGCAGTACGTC. Encoded protein: CASSVLAGYEQYV.

CDR3 coding DNA: TGTGCCAGCAGTTACTCGACGGGGTACGAGCAGTACTTC. Protein sequence: CASSYSTGYEQYF. The rearrangement uses TRBV6-6 and TRBJ2-7; TRBD2 might be the D (5 bases). Germline CDR1 and CDR2: MNHNY and SVGAGI (reference sequence). The germline V and J ends were trimmed by 0 bases and 4 bases, with 7 bases remaining between them. CDR3 length equals 13 residues.

The chain carries TRBV28 and TRBJ2-3; 10 bases fit TRBD2. V shed 5 bases, J shed 1 base, and the junction held 3 bases outside the gene matches. Germline CDR1 is MDHEN and CDR2 is SYDVKM. The CDR3 sequence is 15 residues long. The CDR3 DNA reads TGTGCCAGCAGTGAGGGGACTAGCGGCACAGATACGCAGTATTTT. Its protein is CASSEGTSGTDTQYF. Full variable domain (outside the CDR3, taken from reference TRBV28 and TRBJ2-3): DVKVTQSSRYLVKRTGEKVFLECVQDMDHENMFWYRQDPGLGLRLIYFSYDVKMKEKGDIPEGYSVSREKKERFSLILESASTNQTSMYLCASSEGTSGTDTQYFGPGTRLTVL.

The J gene is TRBJ1-4, the V gene TRBV29-1; 10 nucleotides align to TRBD1. Per the germline V gene, CDR1 is SQVTM and CDR2 is ANQGSEA. The CDR3 loop spans 12 amino acids. V was clipped by 6 bases and J by 8 bases; unmatched bases: 3. CDR3 amino acids: CSVTGGDEKLFF. As DNA, the CDR3 is TGCAGCGTGACAGGGGGCGACGAAAAACTGTTTTTT.

V gene TRBV18 combines with J gene TRBJ2-3; D is ambiguous. Per the germline V gene, CDR1 is KGHSH and CDR2 is LQKENI. V dropped 3 bases and J dropped 6 bases, with 4 bases sitting between them. The CDR3 totals 11 residues. The CDR3 loop is CASSPADTQYF. DNA of the CDR3: TGTGCCAGCTCACCTGCGGATACGCAGTATTTT.

The rearrangement uses TRBV5-1 and TRBJ2-5; D not certain. The V and J ends lost 1 base and 2 bases respectively, with 6 bases between them. In germline, CDR1 is SGHRS, CDR2 YFSETQ. CDR3 length: 13 amino acids. The CDR3 loop reads CASSLPGQETQYF. The CDR3 nucleotides read TGCGCCAGCAGCTTGCCAGGTCAAGAGACCCAGTACTTC.

The chain employs TRBV19 and TRBJ1-6; weak D call: TRBD1 (5 bases). This CDR3 has 13 amino acids. The V gene's germline CDR1 is LNHDA and CDR2 SQIVND (reference sequence). V was cut by 9 bases and J by 10 bases, with 16 bases left in between. CDR3 DNA: TGTGCCAGCGCCTGGGGAGGACAATCACCCCTCCACTTT. The encoded protein is CASAWGGQSPLHF.

The chain uses TRBV10-3 and TRBJ2-2; TRBD1 aligns across 8 bases. The CDR3 length is 17 residues. Germline V CDR1 and CDR2: ENHRY, SYGVKD. J was trimmed by 0 bases and V by 0 bases; bases with no gene match: 3. The CDR3 here is CAISESQGAANTGELFF. DNA of the CDR3: TGTGCCATCAGTGAGTCTCAGGGGGCGGCGAACACCGGGGAGCTGTTTTTT.

This clone has only one observation. The chain joins TRBV6-6 to TRBJ2-3, with 10 bases matching TRBD2. In germline, CDR1 is MNHNY, CDR2 SVGAGI (reference sequence). The CDR3 has 15 residues. The junction had 5 bases not matched to a gene; V was cut back by 4 bases and J by 4 bases. CDR3 nucleotides: TGTGCCAGCAGTTCTAGCGGGAGCGACCCAGATACGCAGTATTTT. Amino acid sequence: CASSSSGSDPDTQYF.

The chain carries TRBV12-5 and TRBJ2-7; TRBD1 agrees at 7 bases. Germline CDR1 is LGHNT and CDR2 is FRNRAP. The CDR3 loop spans 13 amino acids. V shed 6 bases, J shed 4 bases, and the junction held 6 bases outside the gene matches. CDR3 loop: CASGGDSGYEQYV. For the CDR3, the DNA is TGTGCTAGTGGGGGGGACAGCGGATACGAGCAGTACGTC.

V is TRBV7-2 and J is TRBJ2-7, with 9 bases aligning to TRBD2. The CDR3 extends over 16 amino acids. Germline V gene data show CDR1 as SGHTA and CDR2 as FQGNSA. J was trimmed by 1 base and V by 5 bases; bases with no gene match: 9. The CDR3 spells CASSRGLAGRSYEQYF. As DNA, the CDR3 is TGTGCCAGCAGCCGGGGACTAGCAGGGCGGTCCTACGAGCAGTACTTC.